Listed below are T cell receptor beta chains from one sample, sequenced in a study of CD8 T cells in ankylosing spondylitis. From the 5' RACE reads, TCRdb called clonotypes with MiXCR, one entry per CDR3 protein. Altogether 250,000 or so distinct CDR3 sequences are present, about 11% being singletons, with the ten largest covering less than 3%. Sequencing used blood, either unsorted or a sorted T cell fraction (not recorded which). The receptors here all came from a male donor with ankylosing spondylitis or in good health (not recorded which). Both conserved end residues are part of each CDR3. A D gene is named only where the DNA matches it firmly.

CDR3 protein	CDR3 length	D gene	V gene	J gene
CASSDRVGTEAFF	13	-	TRBV25-1	TRBJ1-1
CASSQPPRRENEAFF	15	-	TRBV4-1	TRBJ1-1
CAWRAATYEQYF	12	-	TRBV30	TRBJ2-7
CASSSRAGVAETQYF	15	TRBD2	TRBV7-9	TRBJ2-5
CASSVADRKDTEAFF	15	-	TRBV9	TRBJ1-1
CASSLAGRLYEQYF	14	TRBD2	TRBV6-2/TRBV6-3	TRBJ2-7
CSASAQDGGAYTQYF	15	TRBD2	TRBV20-1	TRBJ2-3
CASSYSVNGAEAFF	14	-	TRBV6-5	TRBJ1-1
CAWRHPTGQRNTIYF	15	TRBD1	TRBV30	TRBJ1-3
CASSEWGNEKLFF	13	-	TRBV25-1	TRBJ1-4
CASRIGRGGSYNSPLHF	17	-	TRBV12-2	TRBJ1-6
CASSPIAGGSYEQYF	15	-	TRBV4-2	TRBJ2-7
CASSVWGTDTGELFF	15	-	TRBV5-1	TRBJ2-2
CASSVTTSTDTQYF	14	-	TRBV27	TRBJ2-3
CASSRSVPTGGEETQYF	17	-	TRBV11-2	TRBJ2-5
CAWSVGRLERNTIYF	15	-	TRBV30	TRBJ1-3
CSARHPRGVRQETQYF	16	-	TRBV20-1	TRBJ2-5